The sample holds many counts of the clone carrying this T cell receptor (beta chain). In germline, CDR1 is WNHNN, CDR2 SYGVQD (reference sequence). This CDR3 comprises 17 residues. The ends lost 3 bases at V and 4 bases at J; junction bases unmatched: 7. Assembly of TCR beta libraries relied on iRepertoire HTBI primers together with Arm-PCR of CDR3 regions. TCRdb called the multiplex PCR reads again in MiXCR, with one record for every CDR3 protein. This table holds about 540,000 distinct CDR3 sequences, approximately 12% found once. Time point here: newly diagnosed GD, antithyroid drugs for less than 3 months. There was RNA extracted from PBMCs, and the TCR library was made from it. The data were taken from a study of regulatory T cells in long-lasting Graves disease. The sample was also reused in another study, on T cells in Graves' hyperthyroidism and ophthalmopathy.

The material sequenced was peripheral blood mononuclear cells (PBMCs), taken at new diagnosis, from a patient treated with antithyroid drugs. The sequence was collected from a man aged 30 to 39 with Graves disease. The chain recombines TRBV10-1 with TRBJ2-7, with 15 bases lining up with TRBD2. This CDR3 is CASSEGLAGGSIYEQYF. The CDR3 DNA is TGCGCCAGCAGTGAAGGACTAGCGGGAGGGTCGATTTACGAGCAGTACTTC.